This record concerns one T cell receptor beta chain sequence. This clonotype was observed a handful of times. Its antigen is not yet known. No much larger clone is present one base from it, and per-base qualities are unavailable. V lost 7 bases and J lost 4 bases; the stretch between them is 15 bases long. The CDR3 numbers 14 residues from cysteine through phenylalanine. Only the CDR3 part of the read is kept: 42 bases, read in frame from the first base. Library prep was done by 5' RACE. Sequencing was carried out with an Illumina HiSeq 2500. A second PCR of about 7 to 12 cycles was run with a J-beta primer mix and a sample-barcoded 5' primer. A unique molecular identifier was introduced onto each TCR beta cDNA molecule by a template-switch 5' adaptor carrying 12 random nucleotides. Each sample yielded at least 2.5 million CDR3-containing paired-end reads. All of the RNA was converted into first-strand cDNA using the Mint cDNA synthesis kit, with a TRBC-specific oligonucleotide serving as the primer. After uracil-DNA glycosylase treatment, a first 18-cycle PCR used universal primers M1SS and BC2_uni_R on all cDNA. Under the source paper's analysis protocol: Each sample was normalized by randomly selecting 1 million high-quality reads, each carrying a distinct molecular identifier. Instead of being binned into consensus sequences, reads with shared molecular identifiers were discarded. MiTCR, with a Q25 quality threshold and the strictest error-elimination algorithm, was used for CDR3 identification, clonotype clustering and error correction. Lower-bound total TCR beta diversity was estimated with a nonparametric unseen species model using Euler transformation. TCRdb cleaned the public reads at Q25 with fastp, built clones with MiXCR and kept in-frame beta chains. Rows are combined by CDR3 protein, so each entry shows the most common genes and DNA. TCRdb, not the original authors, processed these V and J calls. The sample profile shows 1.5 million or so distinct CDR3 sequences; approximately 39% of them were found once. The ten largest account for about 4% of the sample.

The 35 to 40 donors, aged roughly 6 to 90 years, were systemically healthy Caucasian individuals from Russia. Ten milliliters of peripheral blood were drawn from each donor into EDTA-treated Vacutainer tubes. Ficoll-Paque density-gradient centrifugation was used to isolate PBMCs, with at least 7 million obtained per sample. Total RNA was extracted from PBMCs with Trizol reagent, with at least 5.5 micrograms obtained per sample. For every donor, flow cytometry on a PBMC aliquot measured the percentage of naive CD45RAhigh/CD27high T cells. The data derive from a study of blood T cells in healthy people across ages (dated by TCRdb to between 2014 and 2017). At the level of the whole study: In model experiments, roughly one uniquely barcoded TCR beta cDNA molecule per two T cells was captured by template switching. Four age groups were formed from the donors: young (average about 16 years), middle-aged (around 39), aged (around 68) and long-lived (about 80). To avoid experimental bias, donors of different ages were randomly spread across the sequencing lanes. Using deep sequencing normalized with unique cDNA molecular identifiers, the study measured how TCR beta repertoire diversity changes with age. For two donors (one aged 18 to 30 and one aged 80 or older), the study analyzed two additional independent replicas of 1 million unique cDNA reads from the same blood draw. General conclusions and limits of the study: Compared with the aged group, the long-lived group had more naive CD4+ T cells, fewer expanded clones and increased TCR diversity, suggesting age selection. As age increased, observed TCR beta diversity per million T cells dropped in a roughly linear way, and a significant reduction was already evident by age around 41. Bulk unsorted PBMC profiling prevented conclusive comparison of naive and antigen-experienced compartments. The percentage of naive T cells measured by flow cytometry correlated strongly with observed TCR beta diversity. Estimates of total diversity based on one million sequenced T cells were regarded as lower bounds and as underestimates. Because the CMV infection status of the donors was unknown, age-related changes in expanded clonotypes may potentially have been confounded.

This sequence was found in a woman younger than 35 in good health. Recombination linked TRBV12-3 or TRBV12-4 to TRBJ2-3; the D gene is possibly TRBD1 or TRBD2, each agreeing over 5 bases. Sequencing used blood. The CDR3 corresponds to CASTPFRGADTQYF. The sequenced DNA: TGTGCCAGCACCCCTTTTCGAGGGGCAGATACGCAGTATTTT.